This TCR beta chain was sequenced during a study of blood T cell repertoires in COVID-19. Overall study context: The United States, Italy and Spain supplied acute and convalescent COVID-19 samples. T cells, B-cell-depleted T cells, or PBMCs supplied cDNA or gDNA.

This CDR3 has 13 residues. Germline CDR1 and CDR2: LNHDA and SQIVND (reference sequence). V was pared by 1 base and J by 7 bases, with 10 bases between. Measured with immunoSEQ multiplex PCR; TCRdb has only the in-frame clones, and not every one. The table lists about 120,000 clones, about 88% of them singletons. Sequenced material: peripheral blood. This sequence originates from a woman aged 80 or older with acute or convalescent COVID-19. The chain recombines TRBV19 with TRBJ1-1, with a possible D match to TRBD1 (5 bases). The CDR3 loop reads CASSIGQKIEAFF. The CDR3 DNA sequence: TGTGCCAGTAGTATAGGACAGAAGATTGAAGCTTTCTTT.